These 13 T cell receptor beta chains share one sample of origin, sequenced in a study of blood T cell repertoires in COVID-19. Repertoires were generated with immunoSEQ multiplex PCR, while TCRdb's copy carries only in-frame clones and drops some. The table lists about 90,000 clones, roughly 80% of them singletons, with roughly 23% in the top ten. The sample taken for sequencing was peripheral blood. The receptors derive from a man older than 75 with active or convalescent COVID-19.

The rearrangement links TRBV19 to TRBJ1-4; TRBD1 matches at 9 bases. Germline CDR1 reads LNHDA; CDR2 reads SQIVND (reference sequence). V lost 5 bases and J lost 7; bases outside the gene matches: 5. The CDR3 is 14 amino acids. The CDR3 DNA follows: TGTGCCAGTAGTCGGACAGGGGACAGTGAAAAACTGTTTTTT. Amino acids: CASSRTGDSEKLFF.

This clone was detected once. The chain joins TRBV18 to TRBJ2-1; TRBD1 agrees at 7 bases. This CDR3 has 14 amino acids. The J segment lost 6 bases and the V segment lost 4 bases, leaving 6 bases of the junction unmatched. Germline-derived CDR1 and CDR2 are KGHSH and LQKENI. The DNA for the CDR3 is TGTGCCAGCTCACAAGGAGCAGGGGGCAATGAGCAGTTCTTC. Translated, it gives CASSQGAGGNEQFF. Full variable domain (rest looked up from reference TRBV18 and TRBJ2-1): NAGVMQNPRHLVRRRGQEARLRCSPMKGHSHVYWYRQLPEEGLKFMVYLQKENIIDESGMPKERFSAEFPKEGPSILRIQQVVRGDSAAYFCASSQGAGGNEQFFGPGTRLTVL.

The rearrangement links TRBV5-1 to TRBJ2-7; weak D call: TRBD1 (5 bases). Per the germline V gene, CDR1 is SGHRS and CDR2 is YFSETQ. V lost 1 base to trimming and J lost 5 bases, with 13 bases between them. The CDR3 has 14 residues. CDR3 sequence reads: CASSLYRPGDEQYF. The CDR3 DNA follows: TGCGCCAGCAGCTTGTACAGGCCCGGAGACGAGCAGTACTTC.

The CDR3 DNA reads as TGTGCCAGCAGACGCTCGGGACAGGATCCCTACGAGCAGTACTTC. Translated, it gives CASRRSGQDPYEQYF. The genes are TRBV6-5 and TRBJ2-7; 8 positions match TRBD1. The CDR3 has 15 residues. With 6 bases clipped from V and 2 bases from J, the junction kept 9 bases outside the gene matches. Germline loops: CDR1 MNHEY, CDR2 SVGAGI.

V is TRBV6-5 and J is TRBJ1-6, with TRBD1 matching over 7 bases. The germline gives CDR1 MNHEY, CDR2 SVGAGI. This CDR3 is 13 amino acids long. Trimming removed 5 bases from V and 9 bases from J; junction bases left unmatched: 4. The CDR3 coding sequence is TGTGCCAGCAGTCGGGACAGTGGTTCACCCCTCCACTTT. It specifies CASSRDSGSPLHF.

The chain recombines TRBV4-1 with TRBJ2-6; no reliable D call. From germline, CDR1 is MGHRA and CDR2 YSYEKL. The CDR3 spans 18 residues. V lost 0 bases and J 3 bases, leaving 15 bases between the germline ends. CDR3 region: CASSQDDSWAGGANVLTF. CDR3 DNA sequence: TGCGCCAGCAGCCAAGATGATAGTTGGGCAGGTGGGGCCAACGTCCTGACTTTC.

The sample holds one count of this clone. V is TRBV11-2 and J is TRBJ2-7, with a weak D call TRBD2 (6 bases). Trimming cost V 0 bases and J 5 bases, with 11 bases left between them. Germline V gene lookup returns CDR1 SGHAT and CDR2 FQNNGV. This CDR3 has 14 amino acids. CDR3 nucleotide sequence: TGTGCCAGCAGCTTAGAGCGGGGTCTCGACGAGCAGTACTTC. It is translated as CASSLERGLDEQYF.

The chain joins TRBV19 to TRBJ2-5, with 9 bases matching TRBD2. The V gene end was trimmed by 6 bases and the J gene end by 5 bases; junction bases not matched to a gene: 7. The length of the CDR3 is 14 residues. Germline CDR1 is LNHDA and CDR2 is SQIVND (reference sequence). CDR3 DNA sequence: TGTGCCAGTAGCGCGGGGGGGCCTACGGAGACCCAGTACTTC. Translated: CASSAGGPTETQYF.

This chain links TRBV25-1 with TRBJ1-4; possible D gene TRBD1, 5 bases. Germline V gene lookup returns CDR1 MGHDK and CDR2 SYGVNS. CDR3 size: 16 residues. Deletions cut 2 bases from V and 8 bases from J, with 18 bases between. CDR3 bases: TGTGCCAGCAGTGAAACGGGCGGCAGGGTCGGGGAAAAACTGTTTTTT. It is translated as CASSETGGRVGEKLFF.

This chain links TRBV11-3 with TRBJ2-1, with 9 bases lining up with TRBD1. CDR1 SGHNT and CDR2 YENEEA come from the germline V gene. The CDR3 is 15 amino acids. Losses at the gene ends were 4 bases for V and 8 bases for J; bases not matched to a gene: 9. CDR3 bases: TGTGCCAGCAGCTACGGGACAGGGCCCTCCGATGAGCAGTTCTTC. Its protein product is CASSYGTGPSDEQFF.

This clone occurred once. The chain joins TRBV27 to TRBJ2-3, with D unresolved. This CDR3 is built from 13 residues. Germline loops: CDR1 MNHEY, CDR2 SMNVEV (reference sequence). Trimming pared 2 bases from V and 5 bases from J, leaving 8 bases between. The DNA for the CDR3 is TGTGCCAGCAGTTTAGAGCGCGGAGATACGCAGTATTTT. Its translation: CASSLERGDTQYF.

The V call is TRBV7-2, the J call TRBJ2-7, with a weak D call TRBD2 (6 bases). With 6 bases removed from V and 4 bases from J, the gap between germline ends came to 19 bases. Germline CDR1 reads SGHTA; CDR2 reads FQGNSA. The CDR3 extends over 15 amino acids. CDR3 nucleotides: TGTGCCAGCAGTGTGTATGACGGGGGAGCGTACGAGCAGTACTTC. It codes for CASSVYDGGAYEQYF.

The CDR3 spells CASSLAGTGRETQYF. CDR3 nucleotide sequence: TGTGCCAGCAGCTTGGCCGGGACAGGGAGAGAGACCCAGTACTTC. V usage is TRBV5-6 and J usage is TRBJ2-5, with TRBD1 matching 9 bases. J gave up 4 bases and V 0 bases, and 4 bases lay outside the gene matches. CDR1 is SGHDT and CDR2 is YYEEEE in the germline V gene. The CDR3 loop spans 15 amino acids.